Shown below are 28 T cell receptor beta chains from a single sample sequenced in a study of blood T cell repertoires in COVID-19. TCRdb's copy holds only in-frame clones and misses some; the assay was immunoSEQ multiplex PCR. The table has about 28,000 clones, about 85% seen once. The sequencing input was peripheral blood. The receptors originated from a woman between 55 and 75 years old with acute or convalescent COVID-19.

The chain employs TRBV27 and TRBJ1-1, with 7 nucleotides matching TRBD1. The germline gives CDR1 MNHEY, CDR2 SMNVEV (reference sequence). J lost 0 bases, V lost 5 bases, and 9 bases had no gene match. This CDR3 comprises 16 residues. This CDR3 is CASSKAQGLMNTEAFF. For the CDR3, the DNA is TGTGCCAGCAGTAAAGCACAGGGGCTAATGAACACTGAAGCTTTCTTT.

The genes are TRBV5-6 and TRBJ1-5; D remains unclear. The germline V gene has CDR1 SGHDT and CDR2 YYEEEE. V gave up 0 bases and J gave up 1 base, with 8 bases separating them. CDR3 length: 15 residues. CDR3 nucleotide sequence: TGTGCCAGCAGCTTGGCCGGGTTAAGCAATCAGCCCCAGCATTTT. Protein: CASSLAGLSNQPQHF.

This rearrangement joins TRBV4-1 to TRBJ1-4; tentative D call: TRBD1 (6 bases). Between the trimmed V and J ends, which lost 1 base and 2 bases, there was a span of 11 bases. There are 16 residues in the CDR3. Germline V gene lookup returns CDR1 MGHRA and CDR2 YSYEKL. CDR3 region: CASSQALGATNEKLFF. The CDR3 DNA reads as TGCGCCAGCAGCCAAGCATTGGGGGCTACTAATGAAAAACTGTTTTTT.

This CDR3 reads CASRNRGGQGINEQFF. The DNA for the CDR3 is TGTGCCAGCAGGAACCGCGGGGGACAGGGGATCAATGAGCAGTTCTTC. The chain recombines TRBV3-1 (or the pseudogene TRBV3-2) with TRBJ2-1; 10 nucleotides match TRBD1. There are 16 residues in the CDR3. Trimming at V came to 6 bases and at J to 6 bases, leaving 11 bases not matched to a gene. Germline loops: CDR1 LGHDT, CDR2 YNNKEL (reference sequence).

The gene calls are TRBV2 and TRBJ1-4, with 7 positions matching TRBD1. Per the germline V gene, CDR1 is SNHLY and CDR2 is FYNNEI. V shed 6 bases and J 0 bases; nucleotides not matched to a gene: 7. The CDR3 loop spans 16 amino acids. In DNA form, the CDR3 reads TGTGCCAGCAGACGGGACAGAGTTGCAACTAATGAAAAACTGTTTTTT. It encodes CASRRDRVATNEKLFF.

The V call is TRBV7-3, the J call TRBJ1-2; the D gene is possibly TRBD1 (6 bases). This CDR3 is built from 15 residues. Looked up from germline, CDR1 is SGHTA and CDR2 is FQGTGA. Trimming shortened V by 4 bases and J by 0 bases, and 12 bases separated the two germline ends. The CDR3 sequence is CASSSDSRANYGYTF. CDR3 sequence (DNA): TGTGCCAGCAGCTCGGACAGTCGAGCTAACTATGGCTACACCTTC.

This clone was detected once. This chain links TRBV19 with TRBJ2-3; D gene ambiguous. CDR3 length: 14 amino acids. V was cut by 6 bases and J by 0 bases, with 10 bases left in between. The germline CDR1 and CDR2 sequences are LNHDA and SQIVND (reference sequence). The CDR3 DNA reads TGTGCCAGTAGGTACGAAGCTAGCACAGATACGCAGTATTTT. It translates to CASRYEASTDTQYF.

This chain uses TRBV27 with TRBJ1-4; D is possibly TRBD1 (6 bases). CDR3 length: 15 residues. The germline V gene has CDR1 MNHEY and CDR2 SMNVEV (reference sequence). V shed 4 bases and J shed 6 bases, with 15 bases lying between them. The chain's CDR3 is CASSSLNRVDEKLFF. CDR3 bases: TGTGCCAGCAGTTCTCTGAACAGGGTCGATGAAAAACTGTTTTTT.

This rearrangement joins TRBV14 to TRBJ2-7, with D possibly matching TRBD1 (5 bases). Per the germline V gene, CDR1 is SGHDN and CDR2 is FVKESK. This CDR3 has 15 amino acids. V lost 0 bases and J lost 2, with 11 bases in between. The CDR3 bases are TGTGCCAGCAGCCAAGATTGGACACGCGCCTACGAGCAGTACTTC. The encoded protein is CASSQDWTRAYEQYF.

This clone was detected only a few times. The chain uses TRBV2 and TRBJ2-2; 9 bases are a match to TRBD1. CDR3 length equals 15 residues. V lost 7 bases, J lost 0 bases, and 3 bases stayed unmatched. The V gene's germline CDR1 is SNHLY and CDR2 FYNNEI. The CDR3 bases are TGTGCCAGCATTCGGGACAGGGCGAACACCGGGGAGCTGTTTTTT. This gives the protein CASIRDRANTGELFF.

V gene TRBV19 combines with J gene TRBJ1-2; D may be TRBD1 (6 bases). V was pared by 4 bases and J by 0 bases, with 15 bases between. CDR1 is LNHDA, CDR2 SQIVND, per germline (reference sequence). This CDR3 has 16 residues. CDR3 nucleotide sequence: TGTGCCAGTAGTACCGTGAACAGGGCCGCTAACTATGGCTACACCTTC. This sequence encodes CASSTVNRAANYGYTF.

This clone showed up just once. This CDR3 is CAWDLRGNTEAFF. The CDR3 coding sequence is TGTGCCTGGGACCTCAGGGGGAACACTGAAGCTTTCTTT. The chain has TRBV30 and TRBJ1-1, with D maybe TRBD1 (6 bases). The V and J ends lost 5 bases and 1 base respectively, with 11 bases between them. The CDR3 length is 13 residues. In germline, CDR1 is GTSNPN, CDR2 SVGIG (reference sequence).

This chain links TRBV2 with TRBJ1-6; D is unresolved. V lost 7 bases and J 0 bases, leaving 13 bases between the germline ends. Germline V lookup: CDR1 SNHLY, CDR2 FYNNEI. The CDR3 has 16 amino acids. The CDR3 spells CASTHISRSYNSPLHF. The CDR3 region has the DNA TGTGCCAGCACCCACATCTCACGCTCCTATAATTCACCCCTCCACTTT.

The rearrangement joins TRBV5-6 to TRBJ1-6; D uncertain. The CDR3 runs to 16 residues. The V gene's germline CDR1 is SGHDT and CDR2 YYEEEE. V was trimmed by 0 bases and J by 0 bases, leaving 7 bases between them. The CDR3 spells CASSLVVSSYNSPLHF. CDR3 bases: TGTGCCAGCAGCTTGGTAGTAAGCTCCTATAATTCACCCCTCCACTTT.

CDR3 protein: CASSWEGGRWETQYF. DNA of the CDR3: TGCGCCAGCAGCTGGGAGGGGGGACGCTGGGAGACCCAGTACTTC. V is TRBV5-1 and J is TRBJ2-5; TRBD2 is a possible D gene (7 bases). This CDR3 contains 15 residues. CDR1 SGHRS and CDR2 YFSETQ come from the germline V gene. The V end was cut by 3 bases, the J end by 5 bases, with 17 bases between.

This clone is a singleton in its sample. The chain uses TRBV19 and TRBJ1-3; D is unresolved. Trimming shortened V by 3 bases and J by 0 bases, and 9 bases separated the two germline ends. The CDR3 extends over 15 amino acids. Germline lookup yields CDR1 LNHDA and CDR2 SQIVND (reference sequence). The CDR3 DNA sequence: TGTGCCAGTAGTATCGCGGGAAGCTCTGGAAACACCATATATTTT. As protein: CASSIAGSSGNTIYF.

This clone was seen just once. This chain uses TRBV5-5 with TRBJ2-1, with D possibly matching TRBD2 (6 bases). The V gene's germline CDR1 is SGHKS and CDR2 YYEKEE (reference sequence). The ends were cut back, 0 bases at V and 0 bases at J, with 10 bases in the middle. This CDR3 contains 16 residues. Here the CDR3 reads CASSLVSGSSYNEQFF. CDR3 coding DNA: TGTGCCAGCAGCTTGGTTTCCGGGAGCTCCTACAATGAGCAGTTCTTC.

V gene TRBV2 combines with J gene TRBJ1-5; D not certain. Germline CDR1 reads SNHLY; CDR2 reads FYNNEI. V lost 3 bases and J 6 bases, leaving 9 bases between the germline ends. This CDR3 has 13 residues. CDR3 in DNA: TGTGCCAGCAGTGAGTCGGGGAGTCAGCCCCAGCATTTT. It translates to CASSESGSQPQHF.

This chain links TRBV4-1 with TRBJ2-5; the D gene is possibly TRBD2 (5 bases). The V gene's germline CDR1 is MGHRA and CDR2 YSYEKL. CDR3 length: 17 amino acids. V was clipped by 0 bases and J by 0 bases, with 14 bases between them. This CDR3 is CASSQDWRAVYQETQYF. CDR3 nucleotides: TGCGCCAGCAGCCAAGATTGGAGAGCGGTGTACCAAGAGACCCAGTACTTC.

The chain joins TRBV18 to TRBJ2-5; D is perhaps TRBD1 (5 bases). Germline V CDR1 and CDR2: KGHSH, LQKENI. Trimming removed 4 bases from V and 2 bases from J, with 8 bases in between. The CDR3 contains 13 residues. The CDR3 spells CASSRQLQETQYF. The CDR3 DNA reads TGTGCCAGCTCACGACAGCTTCAAGAGACCCAGTACTTC. The variable domain in full, completed from reference TRBV18 and TRBJ2-5, reads NAGVMQNPRHLVRRRGQEARLRCSPMKGHSHVYWYRQLPEEGLKFMVYLQKENIIDESGMPKERFSAEFPKEGPSILRIQQVVRGDSAAYFCASSRQLQETQYFGPGTRLLVL.

In DNA form, the CDR3 reads TGTGCCAGCTCACCACTCTCCCGGGACACCACCTACGAGCAGTACTTC. This gives the protein CASSPLSRDTTYEQYF. The chain is built from TRBV18 and TRBJ2-7, with D possibly TRBD1 on 6 matching bases. V was clipped by 1 base and J by 2 bases, with 15 bases between them. CDR3 length equals 16 residues. Germline lookup yields CDR1 KGHSH and CDR2 LQKENI. Complete variable domain (other parts from reference TRBV18 and TRBJ2-7): NAGVMQNPRHLVRRRGQEARLRCSPMKGHSHVYWYRQLPEEGLKFMVYLQKENIIDESGMPKERFSAEFPKEGPSILRIQQVVRGDSAAYFCASSPLSRDTTYEQYFGPGTRLTVT.

This clone was seen just once. The J gene is TRBJ2-7, the V gene TRBV4-1; no clear D. V lost 0 bases and J lost 1, with 7 bases in between. The CDR3 loop spans 14 amino acids. Germline assignment: CDR1 MGHRA and CDR2 YSYEKL. CDR3 DNA: TGCGCCAGCAGCCAAGAGGCAGTATCCTACGAGCAGTACTTC. Protein sequence: CASSQEAVSYEQYF.

The genes are TRBV18 and TRBJ1-6, with a possible D match to TRBD1 (5 bases). The germline V gene has CDR1 KGHSH and CDR2 LQKENI. Trimming took off 2 bases at V and 7 bases at J, with 12 bases between the two ends. This CDR3 comprises 15 residues. This CDR3 is CASSPSGKGNSPLHF. The DNA of the CDR3 is TGTGCCAGCTCACCATCAGGGAAGGGCAATTCACCCCTCCACTTT.

A word on this clone: A clone one base away is much larger, so this may be a read error. V usage is TRBV5-5 and J usage is TRBJ1-2; no definite D call. CDR1 is SGHKS, CDR2 YYEKEE, per germline (reference sequence). The CDR3 has 12 amino acids. CDR3 residues: CTSSSYESGYTF. Written as DNA, the CDR3 is TGTACCAGCAGTTCCTATGAGAGTGGCTACACCTTC. The full variable domain, in which reference TRBV5-5 and TRBJ1-2 provide the parts outside the CDR3, is DAGVTQSPTHLIKTRGQQVTLRCSPISGHKSVSWYQQVLGQGPQFIFQYYEKEERGRGNFPDRFSARQFPNYSSELNVNALLLGDSALYLCTSSSYESGYTFGSGTRLTVV.

In its sample, this clone was seen a few times. The gene calls are TRBV4-1 and TRBJ1-5, with D hard to call. V was trimmed by 0 bases and J by 5 bases, leaving 8 bases between them. The CDR3 sequence is 14 residues long. CDR1 is MGHRA, CDR2 YSYEKL, per germline. The CDR3, as DNA: TGCGCCAGCAGCCAAGATGGAGCCTATCAGCCCCAGCATTTT. Its protein is CASSQDGAYQPQHF.

V is TRBV28 and J is TRBJ2-5; possible D gene TRBD1, 6 bases. The length of the CDR3 is 12 residues. CDR1 MDHEN and CDR2 SYDVKM come from the germline V gene. The V and J ends lost 6 bases and 5 bases respectively, with 10 bases between them. The CDR3 sequence is CASRAGVETQYF. The CDR3 nucleotides are TGTGCCAGCAGAGCAGGGGTCGAGACCCAGTACTTC.

The gene calls are TRBV29-1 and TRBJ1-1; D is undetermined. Germline assignment: CDR1 SQVTM and CDR2 ANQGSEA. The V end was cut by 6 bases, the J end by 1 base, with 9 bases between. CDR3 length: 12 amino acids. The CDR3 protein is CSVLRQNTEAFF. CDR3 bases: TGCAGCGTCCTAAGACAGAACACTGAAGCTTTCTTT.

The chain joins TRBV7-6 to TRBJ2-1, with 9 positions matching TRBD1. Germline lookup yields CDR1 SGHVS and CDR2 FNYEAQ. V dropped 4 bases and J dropped 8; count of bases not matched to a gene: 15. The CDR3 loop spans 17 amino acids. The CDR3 sequence: CASSSSGGQGSGYEQFF. The CDR3 DNA follows: TGTGCCAGCAGCTCCAGTGGCGGACAGGGGTCCGGCTATGAGCAGTTCTTC.